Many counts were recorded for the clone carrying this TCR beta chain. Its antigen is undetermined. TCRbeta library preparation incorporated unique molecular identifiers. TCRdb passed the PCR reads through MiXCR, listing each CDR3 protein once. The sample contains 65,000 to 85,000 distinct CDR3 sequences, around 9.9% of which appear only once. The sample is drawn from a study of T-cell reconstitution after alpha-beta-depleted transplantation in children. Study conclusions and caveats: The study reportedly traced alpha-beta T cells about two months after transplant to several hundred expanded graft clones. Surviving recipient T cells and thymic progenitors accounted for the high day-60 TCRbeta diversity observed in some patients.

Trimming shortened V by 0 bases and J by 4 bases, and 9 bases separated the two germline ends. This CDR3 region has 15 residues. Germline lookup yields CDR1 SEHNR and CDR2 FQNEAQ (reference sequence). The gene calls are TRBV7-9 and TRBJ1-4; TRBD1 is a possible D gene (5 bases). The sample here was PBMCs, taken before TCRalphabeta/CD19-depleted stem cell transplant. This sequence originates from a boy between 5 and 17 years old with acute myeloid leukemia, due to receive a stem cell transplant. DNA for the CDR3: TGTGCCAGCAGCTTAGCCCAGGGAGGTAATGAAAAACTGTTTTTT. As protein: CASSLAQGGNEKLFF.